These 32 T cell receptor beta chains came from one sample sequenced in a study of blood T cell repertoires in COVID-19 (dated by TCRdb to 2018 to 2020). The method behind the library was the immunoSEQ multiplex PCR assay. What TCRdb holds here is the immuneACCESS table cut down to in-frame rearrangements. Part of the clones is not present; checked against another copy, under half of the missing clones reflect an unresolved V gene, and the others are unexplained. Counted in this sample were 150,000 to 200,000 clones; roughly 93% of them appeared once. Around 4.8% of the sample comes from the top ten. Sequenced material: peripheral blood. The receptors here all came from a man aged 18 to 30 with COVID-19, enrolled during active disease.

The chain has TRBV18 and TRBJ2-1, with 10 nucleotides matching TRBD2. Germline V gives CDR1 KGHSH, CDR2 LQKENI. The V gene end was trimmed by 3 bases and the J gene end by 6 bases; junction bases not matched to a gene: 2. The CDR3 contains 14 residues. The CDR3 DNA follows: TGTGCCAGCTCACCCAGCGGGAGGGCCAATGAGCAGTTCTTC. Protein: CASSPSGRANEQFF.

The rearrangement uses TRBV3-1 (or the pseudogene TRBV3-2) and TRBJ1-1, with D perhaps TRBD1 (6 bases). Trimming shortened V by 3 bases and J by 6 bases, and 17 bases separated the two germline ends. The CDR3 runs 15 residues. The germline gives CDR1 LGHDT, CDR2 YNNKEL (reference sequence). In nucleotides, the CDR3 is TGTGCCAGCAGCCAGCCACAAGGGGGATACGCTGAAGCTTTCTTT. Amino acids: CASSQPQGGYAEAFF.

The chain carries TRBV19 and TRBJ2-1; no firm D call. This CDR3 contains 14 residues. Trimming left V 1 base short and J 3 bases short, with 7 bases between. The germline V gene encodes CDR1 LNHDA and CDR2 SQIVND (reference sequence). CDR3 nucleotides: TGTGCCAGTAGTATAGGAAACTACTACAATGAGCAGTTCTTC. This translates into CASSIGNYYNEQFF.

J is TRBJ1-1 and V is TRBV5-1; D gene ambiguous. With 0 bases removed from V and 5 bases from J, the gap between germline ends came to 11 bases. CDR1 is SGHRS, CDR2 YFSETQ, per germline. This CDR3 comprises 14 residues. The CDR3 is CASSLEVYGTEAFF. As DNA, the CDR3 is TGCGCCAGCAGCTTGGAAGTATACGGGACTGAAGCTTTCTTT.

In this sample, this clone turned up once. The chain recombines TRBV4-1 with TRBJ1-1; 7 bases align to TRBD1. Germline CDR1 is MGHRA and CDR2 is YSYEKL. The CDR3 is made up of 13 amino acids. Unmatched junction bases numbered 2, after V lost 0 bases and J lost 7 bases. This CDR3 reads CASSQDPGGEAFF. Written as DNA, the CDR3 is TGCGCCAGCAGCCAAGATCCAGGGGGTGAAGCTTTCTTT.

This clone was found once. The chain employs TRBV4-1 and TRBJ1-1; no reliable D call. V gave up 4 bases and J gave up 1 base, with 4 bases separating them. There are 12 residues in the CDR3. Per germline, CDR1 MGHRA and CDR2 YSYEKL. The CDR3 nucleotides are TGCGCCAGCAGCCCAGGGAACACTGAAGCTTTCTTT. Translated, it gives CASSPGNTEAFF.

This chain uses TRBV30 with TRBJ1-2, with no clear D. CDR3 length: 15 amino acids. Germline assignment: CDR1 GTSNPN and CDR2 SVGIG (reference sequence). Trimming left V 6 bases short and J 6 bases short, with 23 bases between. The CDR3 DNA reads as TGTGCCTGCCTAATAAACCGGGAAACAGAGAATGGCTACACCTTC. Translating it yields CACLINRETENGYTF. The full variable domain, in which reference TRBV30 and TRBJ1-2 provide the parts outside the CDR3, is SQTIHQWPATLVQPVGSPLSLECTVEGTSNPNLYWYRQAAGRGLQLLFYSVGIGQISSEVPQNLSASRPQDRQFILSSKKLLLSDSGFYLCACLINRETENGYTFGSGTRLTVV.

The V and J genes are TRBV9 and TRBJ2-2; 11 positions match TRBD2. The germline CDR1 and CDR2 sequences are SGDLS and YYNGEE. The CDR3 has 18 amino acids. V shed 0 bases and J 4 bases; nucleotides not matched to a gene: 8. The CDR3 sequence: CASSVDPSGRLITGELFF. The CDR3 DNA reads as TGTGCCAGCAGCGTAGATCCTAGCGGGAGGTTGATCACCGGGGAGCTGTTTTTT.

This chain joins TRBV3-1 (or the pseudogene TRBV3-2) and TRBJ2-2; 12 positions agree with TRBD1. Germline V gives CDR1 LGHDT, CDR2 YNNKEL (reference sequence). With 5 bases clipped from V and 7 bases from J, the junction kept 11 bases outside the gene matches. The CDR3 covers 17 residues. CDR3 in amino acids: CASSAPGTGGAGGELFF. CDR3 in DNA: TGTGCCAGCAGCGCTCCCGGGACAGGGGGCGCAGGCGGGGAGCTGTTTTTT.

The rearrangement links TRBV4-3 to TRBJ2-1; D possibly corresponds to TRBD1 (5 bases). The CDR3 loop spans 17 amino acids. Germline CDR1 is LGHNA and CDR2 is YSLEER. V was cut by 0 bases and J by 6 bases, with 18 bases left in between. CDR3 in amino acids: CASSQDLQGPPFNEQFF. In DNA, the CDR3 is TGCGCCAGCAGCCAAGATCTTCAGGGCCCTCCGTTCAATGAGCAGTTCTTC.

The gene calls are TRBV27 and TRBJ2-3; TRBD2 aligns across 11 bases. The germline V gene has CDR1 MNHEY and CDR2 SMNVEV (reference sequence). CDR3 length equals 17 residues. The junction had 12 bases not matched to a gene; V was cut back by 5 bases and J by 5 bases. Written as DNA, the CDR3 is TGTGCCAGCAGTCCGGGACCAGCTAGCGGGAGGCGAGATACGCAGTATTTT. This codes for CASSPGPASGRRDTQYF.

This chain links TRBV28 with TRBJ2-7, with 9 nucleotides matching TRBD2. V lost 2 bases to trimming and J lost 5 bases; unmatched junction nucleotides: 7. The length of the CDR3 is 15 residues. CDR1 and CDR2 from the germline V gene are MDHEN and SYDVKM. CDR3 residues: CASSLMASGNHEQYF. DNA of the CDR3: TGTGCCAGCAGTTTAATGGCTAGCGGGAACCACGAGCAGTACTTC.

The chain uses TRBV7-9 and TRBJ2-1; D is ambiguous. V lost 1 base and J 1 base, leaving 5 bases between the germline ends. Germline values: CDR1 SEHNR, CDR2 FQNEAQ (reference sequence). This CDR3 comprises 14 residues. CDR3 loop: CASSLDLSYNEQFF. CDR3 DNA: TGTGCCAGCAGCTTAGACCTATCCTACAATGAGCAGTTCTTC.

This sequence joins TRBV6-5 and TRBJ2-7, with D possibly being TRBD1 (6 bases). Trimming shortened V by 2 bases and J by 2 bases, and 16 bases separated the two germline ends. In germline, CDR1 is MNHEY, CDR2 SVGAGI. The CDR3 loop spans 16 amino acids. The CDR3 is CASSYADTGFPYEQYF. The CDR3 DNA sequence: TGTGCCAGCAGTTACGCCGATACAGGGTTCCCCTACGAGCAGTACTTC.

The chain has TRBV5-4 and TRBJ2-7; 13 bases agree with TRBD2. This CDR3 comprises 18 residues. The V gene's germline CDR1 is SGHNT and CDR2 YYREEE (reference sequence). With V trimmed by 4 bases and J by 0 bases, 10 bases remained unmatched. The CDR3 bases are TGTGCCAGCAGCACCGGACTAGCGGGAGTAGGAACCTCCTACGAGCAGTACTTC. Protein sequence: CASSTGLAGVGTSYEQYF.

The chain recombines TRBV6-5 with TRBJ1-2; TRBD1 might be the D (6 bases). The length of the CDR3 is 14 residues. Germline assignment: CDR1 MNHEY and CDR2 SVGAGI. V shed 3 bases and J shed 3 bases, with 11 bases lying between them. In nucleotides, the CDR3 is TGTGCCAGCAGTTATGTTGGGGGCTACTATGGCTACACCTTC. Protein sequence: CASSYVGGYYGYTF.

This chain connects TRBV11-2 to TRBJ2-7, with 11 bases identical to TRBD2. This CDR3 has 15 residues. CDR1 SGHAT and CDR2 FQNNGV come from the germline V gene. Trimming took 5 bases from V and 3 from J; bases not matched to a gene: 6. Here the CDR3 reads CASSATSGSIYEQYF. The CDR3 DNA sequence: TGTGCCAGCAGCGCAACTAGCGGGAGTATCTACGAGCAGTACTTC.

The chain employs TRBV11-2 and TRBJ2-7; the D gene is possibly TRBD1 (6 bases). Trimming shortened V by 7 bases and J by 4 bases, and 20 bases separated the two germline ends. CDR3 length: 15 amino acids. Germline CDR1 reads SGHAT; CDR2 reads FQNNGV. CDR3 coding DNA: TGTGCCAGCACCGTACAGGGCTCGGGGCAGTACGAGCAGTACTTC. Its protein product is CASTVQGSGQYEQYF.

The chain employs TRBV19 and TRBJ1-1, with 9 bases that match TRBD1. CDR3 length: 15 amino acids. Germline-derived CDR1 and CDR2 are LNHDA and SQIVND (reference sequence). With V trimmed by 3 bases and J by 0 bases, 2 bases remained unmatched. The CDR3 loop is CASSMGTGMNTEAFF. CDR3 nucleotides: TGTGCCAGTAGTATGGGGACAGGGATGAACACTGAAGCTTTCTTT.

This clone is a singleton in its sample. The chain combines TRBV19 with TRBJ1-4, with 8 positions matching TRBD1. The germline V gene encodes CDR1 LNHDA and CDR2 SQIVND (reference sequence). Trimming took 3 bases from V and 4 from J; bases not matched to a gene: 1. The CDR3 loop spans 14 amino acids. The chain's CDR3 is CASSIGQGNEKLFF. The CDR3 bases are TGTGCCAGTAGTATTGGACAGGGTAATGAAAAACTGTTTTTT.

This clone was found a few times. V gene TRBV28 combines with J gene TRBJ1-2; D possibly corresponds to TRBD1 (6 bases). The CDR3 sequence is 13 residues long. Germline V gene data show CDR1 as MDHEN and CDR2 as SYDVKM. Deletions cut 5 bases from V and 3 bases from J, with 10 bases between. The CDR3 region has the DNA TGTGCCAGCAGTACTACAGGGTACTATGGCTACACCTTC. Residues: CASSTTGYYGYTF.

With regard to this clone: Compared with germline, one end of the junction differs, possibly owing to a read error. The V gene is TRBV27, the J gene TRBJ2-7; TRBD1 matches 8 bases. Germline V gene data show CDR1 as MNHEY and CDR2 as SMNVEV (reference sequence). The CDR3 is made up of 16 amino acids. This CDR3 is CASSLSGQGIPYEQYF. In DNA form, the CDR3 reads TGTGCCAGCAGTCTATCAGGACAGGGTATCCCCTACGAGCAGTACTTC.

The V and J genes are TRBV30 and TRBJ2-7, with TRBD1 as a possible D gene (5 bases). Germline values: CDR1 GTSNPN, CDR2 SVGIG (reference sequence). This CDR3 contains 12 residues. The V and J ends lost 2 bases and 6 bases respectively, with 11 bases between them. The CDR3 DNA sequence: TGTGCCTGGAGTCCCAGGGTTGGCGAGCAGTACTTC. It translates to CAWSPRVGEQYF.

This clone was found once. V and J are TRBV9 and TRBJ2-1, with D perhaps TRBD2 (6 bases). CDR3 size: 14 residues. CDR1 SGDLS and CDR2 YYNGEE come from the germline V gene. Between the trimmed V and J ends, which lost 6 bases and 3 bases, there was a span of 13 bases. The CDR3 region has the DNA TGTGCCAGCAACCCGGGAGCGGACTACAATGAGCAGTTCTTC. Its protein is CASNPGADYNEQFF. The whole variable domain, filled in from reference TRBV9 and TRBJ2-1, reads DSGVTQTPKHLITATGQRVTLRCSPRSGDLSVYWYQQSLDQGLQFLIQYYNGEERAKGNILERFSAQQFPDLHSELNLSSLELGDSALYFCASNPGADYNEQFFGPGTRLTVL.

V is TRBV12-3 or TRBV12-4 and J is TRBJ2-3; D not resolved. The CDR3 is 12 residues long. V was cut by 6 bases and J by 4 bases, with 8 bases left in between. Here the CDR3 reads CASSILADTQYF. Here the CDR3 DNA reads TGTGCCAGCAGCATACTTGCAGATACGCAGTATTTT.

The J gene is TRBJ1-3, the V gene TRBV5-6, with D possibly TRBD1 on 5 matching bases. Germline CDR1 and CDR2: SGHDT and YYEEEE. This CDR3 spans 14 amino acids. The ends were cut back, 6 bases at V and 4 bases at J, with 14 bases in the middle. This CDR3 is CASKSGPAGNTIYF. The CDR3 DNA sequence: TGTGCCAGCAAGTCAGGGCCGGCCGGAAACACCATATATTTT.

The chain recombines TRBV29-1 with TRBJ2-1; a weak D match, TRBD2 (5 bases). There are 12 residues in the CDR3. Germline CDR1 reads SQVTM; CDR2 reads ANQGSEA. V lost 1 base and J lost 10, with 11 bases in between. As DNA, the CDR3 is TGCAGCGTTGAAGCTAGCTGGACGGAGCAGTTCTTC. Residues: CSVEASWTEQFF.

The chain employs TRBV12-5 and TRBJ1-6; maybe TRBD1 (6 bases). The CDR3 length is 17 residues. Germline V gene sequence: CDR1 LGHNT, CDR2 FRNRAP. Trimming removed 5 bases from V and 9 bases from J, with 23 bases in between. As DNA, the CDR3 is TGTGCTAGTGGTGTCCCCCGGGACACAGACCCGAGTTCACCCCTCCACTTT. This gives the protein CASGVPRDTDPSSPLHF.

J is TRBJ1-5 and V is TRBV19; no reliable D call. The V and J ends lost 1 base and 0 bases respectively, with 7 bases between them. Germline V lookup: CDR1 LNHDA, CDR2 SQIVND (reference sequence). The CDR3 extends over 15 amino acids. In nucleotides, the CDR3 is TGTGCCAGTAGTATAGGACAAAGTAGCAATCAGCCCCAGCATTTT. It yields the protein CASSIGQSSNQPQHF. The full variable domain, its missing parts supplied by reference TRBV19 and TRBJ1-5, is DGGITQSPKYLFRKEGQNVTLSCEQNLNHDAMYWYRQDPGQGLRLIYYSQIVNDFQKGDIAEGYSVSREKKESFPLTVTSAQKNPTAFYLCASSIGQSSNQPQHFGDGTRLSIL.

This chain uses TRBV6-6 with TRBJ2-1; maybe TRBD2 (6 bases). The CDR3 extends over 14 amino acids. Trimming left V 7 bases short and J 4 bases short, with 14 bases between. Germline CDR1 MNHNY, CDR2 SVGAGI (reference sequence). As DNA, the CDR3 is TGTGCCAGCACCCACTCTAGCGAGTACAATGAGCAGTTCTTC. The encoded protein is CASTHSSEYNEQFF.

The chain carries TRBV3-1 (or the pseudogene TRBV3-2) and TRBJ2-7, with TRBD2 matching 7 bases. The CDR3 runs to 15 residues. With V trimmed by 1 base and J by 4 bases, 7 bases remained unmatched. CDR1 is LGHDT and CDR2 is YNNKEL in the germline V gene (reference sequence). CDR3 amino acids: CASSQGAGEPYEQYF. CDR3 nucleotides: TGTGCCAGCAGCCAAGGGGCGGGAGAACCATACGAGCAGTACTTC.

This chain joins TRBV30 and TRBJ2-5; tentatively, D is TRBD2 (7 bases). Germline lookup yields CDR1 GTSNPN and CDR2 SVGIG (reference sequence). The CDR3 has 13 amino acids. Trimming stripped 3 bases from V and 5 bases from J, with 13 bases between. The CDR3 nucleotides read TGTGCCTGGAGGAATGGGGGGGCCGAGACCCAGTACTTC. Its protein product is CAWRNGGAETQYF.